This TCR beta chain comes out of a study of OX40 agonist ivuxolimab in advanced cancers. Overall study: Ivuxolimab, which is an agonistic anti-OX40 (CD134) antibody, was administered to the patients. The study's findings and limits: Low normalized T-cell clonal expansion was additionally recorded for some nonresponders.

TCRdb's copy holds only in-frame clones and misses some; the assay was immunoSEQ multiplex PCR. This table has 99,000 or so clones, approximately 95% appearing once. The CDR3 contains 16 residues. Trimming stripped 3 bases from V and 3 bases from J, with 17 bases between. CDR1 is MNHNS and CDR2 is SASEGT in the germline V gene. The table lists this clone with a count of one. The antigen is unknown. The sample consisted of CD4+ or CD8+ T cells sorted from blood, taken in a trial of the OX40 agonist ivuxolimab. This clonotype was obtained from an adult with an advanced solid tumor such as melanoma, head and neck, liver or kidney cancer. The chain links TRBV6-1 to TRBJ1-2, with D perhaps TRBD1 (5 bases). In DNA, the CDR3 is TGTGCCAGCAGTGATCTCCCCGGCCAGGGCTACTATGGCTACACCTTC. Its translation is CASSDLPGQGYYGYTF.